Below, one T cell receptor (beta chain) is given with its context. Its antigen remains unknown. The data are from a study of early stage breast cancer tumors. Each sample had two DNA replicates, 0.5 to 0.65 ug blood or around 1.4 ug tissue. Profiling relied on immunoSEQ multiplex PCR, and the TCRdb table lists in-frame clones only, not all of them. The sample includes about 41,000 clones, about three quarters of them seen just once. CDR1 and CDR2 (germline): SQVTM, ANQGSEA. After removal of 2 bases from V and 7 bases from J, the junction contained 13 bases not matched to a gene. The CDR3 contains 15 residues. Study-level points and caveats: Commonly generated sequences made up most enriched TCRB sequences shared between patients. Compared with adjacent normal breast tissue, tumors showed roughly 2.5-fold greater T cell density and higher clonality.

The rearrangement joins TRBV29-1 to TRBJ1-2; 7 bases map to TRBD1. The sequenced sample consisted of blood. The sequence was collected from a person aged 45 to 60 with breast cancer. The CDR3 nucleotides are TGCAGCGTTGAAAAGGCGGGACAGATGATTGGTGGCTACACCTTC. It translates to CSVEKAGQMIGGYTF. The full variable domain, completed using reference TRBV29-1 and TRBJ1-2, is SAVISQKPSRDICQRGTSLTIQCQVDSQVTMMFWYRQQPGQSLTLIATANQGSEATYESGFVIDKFPISRPNLTFSTLTVSNMSPEDSSIYLCSVEKAGQMIGGYTFGSGTRLTVV.